A selection of T cell receptor beta chains follows, all from one sample in a study of blood T cell repertoires in COVID-19. This table comes from immunoSEQ multiplex PCR, and its TCRdb copy is limited to in-frame clones, with some not included. The data show approximately 75,000 clones, with 86% seen just once and around 6.3% held by the top ten. Sequences were obtained from peripheral blood. The receptors here all came from a man of 80 years or more with COVID-19, enrolled during active disease. Both conserved end residues are part of each CDR3. The D gene is left open where the match is weak. The size of a clone is reported for some rows only, either as once, few or many, or as a class for expanded clones.

TRBV7-2	.	TRBD1	TRBJ1-1	TGTGCCAGCAGCTTAGTAGGATCGGGACAGGGCACTGAAGCTTTCTTT	CASSLVGSGQGTEAFF
TRBV27	few	.	TRBJ1-2	TGTGCCAGCAGTTTTAGGGGGTACTATGGCTACACCTTC	CASSFRGYYGYTF
TRBV18	.	.	TRBJ2-7	TGTGCCAGCTCCCGGACGAGGGACTCCTTCCACGAGCAGTACTTC	CASSRTRDSFHEQYF
TRBV7-3	once	.	TRBJ2-7	TGTGCCAGCAGCTTAGCCCAGGGCTACGAGCAGTACTTC	CASSLAQGYEQYF
TRBV24-1	.	.	TRBJ2-7	TGTGCCACCAGTGCGGCGGCGGTTCCTCGGGACGAGCAGTACTTC	CATSAAAVPRDEQYF
TRBV18	once	TRBD1	TRBJ1-6	TGTGCCAGCTCAAGACAGGGGGCTAATAATTCACCCCTCCACTTT	CASSRQGANNSPLHF
TRBV24-1	.	TRBD2	TRBJ2-7	TGTGCCACCAGTGATAAGACTAGCGGGGGGGCCCCCTACGAGCAGTACTTC	CATSDKTSGGAPYEQYF
TRBV7-3	.	TRBD1	TRBJ2-7	TGTGCCAGCAGCGTCCAGACAGGGTACGAGCAGTACTTC	CASSVQTGYEQYF
TRBV5-4	.	TRBD2	TRBJ2-5	TGTGCCAGCAGCTTATTGGGCGGGGGGGAAGAGACCCAGTACTTC	CASSLLGGGEETQYF
TRBV29-1	once	.	TRBJ2-5	TGCAGCGTTGACGTGGGGCAGACCCAGTACTTC	CSVDVGQTQYF
TRBV3-1/TRBV3-2	.	TRBD2	TRBJ2-7	TGTGCCAGCAGCGCCCGAGCGGGGAGCTACGAGCAGTACTTC	CASSARAGSYEQYF
TRBV18	large	TRBD1	TRBJ1-1	TGTGCCAGCTCACCGACAGGGGAGAACACTGAAGCTTTCTTT	CASSPTGENTEAFF
TRBV9	.	.	TRBJ1-2	TGTGCCAGCAGCGCTATACAGGGACCCGGTGGCTACACCTTC	CASSAIQGPGGYTF
TRBV18	.	TRBD1	TRBJ1-4	TGTGCCAGCTCACCACGGCCACAGGGGCGGAGAACTAATGAAAAACTGTTTTTT	CASSPRPQGRRTNEKLFF
TRBV7-9	few	TRBD1	TRBJ1-2	TGTGCCAGCAGCTTGGACAGGACGGGTGGCTACACCTTC	CASSLDRTGGYTF
TRBV18	few	.	TRBJ1-3	TGTGCCAGCTCACCTGGGTACGGGTCCTCTGGAAACACCATATATTTT	CASSPGYGSSGNTIYF
TRBV6-5	.	.	TRBJ2-6	TGTGCCAGCAGCCTCGATTGGCAGGCAGCCAACGTCCTGACTTTC	CASSLDWQAANVLTF
TRBV6-5	.	.	TRBJ2-1	TGTGCCAGCAGTTACAACCAGCGTGAGCAGTTCTTC	CASSYNQREQFF
TRBV19	.	.	TRBJ1-5	TGTGCCAGTAGTGTGGCTAATCAGCCCCAGCATTTT	CASSVANQPQHF
TRBV28	few	TRBD1	TRBJ1-2	TGTGCCAGCACTTTCCCCACAGGGGGGAACTATGGCTACACCTTC	CASTFPTGGNYGYTF
TRBV7-3	.	TRBD1	TRBJ2-3	TGTGCCAGCAGCTTAAGAGGGGGCAGGGTAAGGACAGATACGCAGTATTTT	CASSLRGGRVRTDTQYF
TRBV15	.	.	TRBJ2-3	TGTGCCACCAGCCTGTCCGGTGGCACAGATACGCAGTATTTT	CATSLSGGTDTQYF
TRBV12-3/TRBV12-4	once	.	TRBJ1-2	TGTGCCAGCACCCTGGTAGGAGCCTACGGCTACACCTTC	CASTLVGAYGYTF
TRBV18	.	TRBD1	TRBJ1-2	TGTGCCAGCTCGCAGGCCGGTCGGCAGGGGGGCGGCTACACCTTC	CASSQAGRQGGGYTF
TRBV15	.	.	TRBJ1-4	TGTGCCACCAGCAGAGCAGGTACAGCAACTAATGAAAAACTGTTTTTT	CATSRAGTATNEKLFF